Below are 10 T cell receptor beta chains sequenced from a single sample in a study of T cell responses to AZD1222 COVID-19 vaccine. The data were produced by immunoSEQ multiplex PCR, yet TCRdb's version contains in-frame clones alone and is incomplete. The repertoire holds more than 95,000 clones, with about 92% as singletons. Sequenced material: peripheral blood, taken on day 0 of AZD1222 vaccination. The receptors come from an adult in good health.

This chain connects TRBV5-6 to TRBJ2-7; no clear D. The CDR3 sequence is 13 residues long. V was shortened by 3 bases and J by 3 bases, with 10 bases between the two germline ends. CDR1 is SGHDT and CDR2 is YYEEEE in the germline V gene. The CDR3 here is CASSSSPGYEQYF. CDR3 in DNA: TGTGCCAGCAGCTCCTCTCCTGGCTACGAGCAGTACTTC.

The chain has TRBV6-5 and TRBJ2-1, with 7 nucleotides matching TRBD2. V shed 6 bases and J 2 bases; nucleotides not matched to a gene: 7. CDR1 and CDR2 (germline): MNHEY, SVGAGI. This CDR3 contains 15 residues. The CDR3 DNA is TGTGCCAGCAGCATAGCGGGCTTAACCTACAATGAGCAGTTCTTC. Translated: CASSIAGLTYNEQFF.

The genes are TRBV11-2 and TRBJ1-6; TRBD1 might be the D (6 bases). Trimming took 2 bases from V and 10 from J, leaving 21 bases between them. Germline V lookup: CDR1 SGHAT, CDR2 FQNNGV. This CDR3 is built from 17 residues. CDR3 bases: TGTGCCAGCAGCTTACGAGAGGGACACGGTAACCTATCACCCCTCCACTTT. The encoded protein is CASSLREGHGNLSPLHF.

The chain combines TRBV9 with TRBJ2-1, with unresolved D. The germline V gene has CDR1 SGDLS and CDR2 YYNGEE. Trimming took 0 bases from V and 0 from J, leaving 7 bases between them. The CDR3 has 15 amino acids. CDR3 bases: TGTGCCAGCAGCGTAGCTTCCGACTCCTACAATGAGCAGTTCTTC. Protein product: CASSVASDSYNEQFF.

V and J are TRBV18 and TRBJ1-1, with TRBD1 matching 7 bases. The germline V gene has CDR1 KGHSH and CDR2 LQKENI. CDR3 length: 14 amino acids. Losses at the gene ends were 1 base for V and 2 bases for J; bases not matched to a gene: 1. The CDR3 region is CASSPQGANTEAFF. DNA for the CDR3: TGTGCCAGCTCACCACAGGGGGCCAACACTGAAGCTTTCTTT.

The chain recombines TRBV3-1 (or the pseudogene TRBV3-2) with TRBJ1-6; perhaps TRBD1 as D (5 bases). Germline V gene data show CDR1 as LGHDT and CDR2 as YNNKEL (reference sequence). CDR3 length: 15 residues. V was trimmed by 3 bases and J by 6 bases, leaving 12 bases between them. The CDR3 is CASSHDSGGNSPLHF. The CDR3 bases are TGTGCCAGCAGCCACGACAGTGGAGGTAATTCACCCCTCCACTTT.

This sequence joins TRBV3-1 (or the pseudogene TRBV3-2) and TRBJ2-5, with a tentative D call TRBD2 (5 bases). This CDR3 contains 16 residues. V was trimmed by 3 bases and J by 2 bases, leaving 16 bases between them. Germline V gene lookup returns CDR1 LGHDT and CDR2 YNNKEL (reference sequence). The CDR3 nucleotides read TGTGCCAGCAGCCACCCACCCCAGCGGAGTCAAGAGACCCAGTACTTC. Protein product: CASSHPPQRSQETQYF.

The chain couples TRBV15 to TRBJ2-7; D is ambiguous. Germline lookup yields CDR1 LNHNV and CDR2 YYDKDF (reference sequence). The ends were cut back, 0 bases at V and 2 bases at J, with 11 bases in the middle. The CDR3 runs to 15 residues. The chain's CDR3 is CATSRDRADAYEQYF. Written as DNA, the CDR3 is TGTGCCACCAGCAGAGACCGGGCCGATGCCTACGAGCAGTACTTC.

The chain links TRBV19 to TRBJ1-6, with 8 bases matching TRBD1. CDR1 is LNHDA, CDR2 SQIVND, per germline (reference sequence). V was pared by 3 bases and J by 7 bases, with 5 bases of the junction left unmatched. The CDR3 extends over 15 amino acids. The CDR3 protein is CASSIDRGGNSPLHF. Written as DNA, the CDR3 is TGTGCCAGTAGTATCGACAGGGGTGGGAATTCACCCCTCCACTTT.

The gene calls are TRBV28 and TRBJ1-2; the D is unclear. CDR1 and CDR2 from the germline V gene are MDHEN and SYDVKM. The CDR3 is made up of 15 amino acids. V lost 3 bases and J lost 0, with 11 bases in between. CDR3 sequence (DNA): TGTGCCAGCAGTTTCTTCCGGGAGTCTAACTATGGCTACACCTTC. Encoded protein: CASSFFRESNYGYTF.